These 3 T cell receptor beta chains share one sample of origin, sequenced in a study of T cell responses to AZD1222 COVID-19 vaccine. The protocol was immunoSEQ multiplex PCR, while the TCRdb copy is restricted to in-frame clones and leaves out a portion. The sample shows around 130,000 clones, 80% to 90% of them seen only once. The sequences come from peripheral blood, collected on day 0 of AZD1222 vaccination. These receptors came from an adult in good health.

The chain is built from TRBV28 and TRBJ1-1; 9 bases map to TRBD1. Germline V gives CDR1 MDHEN, CDR2 SYDVKM. The junction had 11 bases not matched to a gene; V was cut back by 8 bases and J by 4 bases. The CDR3 extends over 15 amino acids. Written as DNA, the CDR3 is TGTGCCAGCGCATCAGAAGGACAGGGGATCACTGAAGCTTTCTTT. This translates into CASASEGQGITEAFF.

This chain joins TRBV3-1 (or the pseudogene TRBV3-2) and TRBJ2-4; D is perhaps TRBD1 (6 bases). This CDR3 is 16 amino acids long. V was pared by 1 base and J by 4 bases, with 14 bases between. CDR1 and CDR2 from the germline V gene are LGHDT and YNNKEL (reference sequence). The CDR3 DNA follows: TGTGCCAGCAGCCAAGTAATAAGGACAGAGAAAAACATTCAGTACTTC. Its protein product is CASSQVIRTEKNIQYF.

The chain carries TRBV28 and TRBJ1-2; D perhaps matches TRBD1 (6 bases). Trimming took 6 bases from V and 0 from J, leaving 11 bases between them. The CDR3 totals 14 residues. The germline V gene encodes CDR1 MDHEN and CDR2 SYDVKM. The CDR3 nucleotides are TGTGCCAGCAGGAAAGGGGGGGCTAACTATGGCTACACCTTC. It codes for CASRKGGANYGYTF.